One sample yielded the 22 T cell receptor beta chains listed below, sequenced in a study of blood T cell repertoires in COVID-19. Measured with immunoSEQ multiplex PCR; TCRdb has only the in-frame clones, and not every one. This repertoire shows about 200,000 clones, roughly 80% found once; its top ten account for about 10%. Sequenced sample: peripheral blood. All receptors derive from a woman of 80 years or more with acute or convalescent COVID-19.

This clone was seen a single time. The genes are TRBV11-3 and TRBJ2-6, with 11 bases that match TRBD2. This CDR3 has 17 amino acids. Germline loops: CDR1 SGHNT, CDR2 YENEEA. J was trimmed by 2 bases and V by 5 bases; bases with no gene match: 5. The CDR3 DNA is TGTGCCAGCAGCGAAACTAGCGGGGGCCCTGGGGCCAACGTCCTGACTTTC. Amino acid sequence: CASSETSGGPGANVLTF.

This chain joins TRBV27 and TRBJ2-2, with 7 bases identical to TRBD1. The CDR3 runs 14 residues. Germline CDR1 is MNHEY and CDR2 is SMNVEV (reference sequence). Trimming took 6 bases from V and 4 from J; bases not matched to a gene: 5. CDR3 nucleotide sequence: TGTGCCAGCAGCCCGGGACAGACCACCGGGGAGCTGTTTTTT. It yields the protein CASSPGQTTGELFF.

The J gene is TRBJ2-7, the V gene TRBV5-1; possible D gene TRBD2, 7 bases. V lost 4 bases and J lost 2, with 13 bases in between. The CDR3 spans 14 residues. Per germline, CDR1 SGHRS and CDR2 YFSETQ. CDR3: CASSVDGGPYEQYF. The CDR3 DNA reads TGCGCCAGCAGCGTAGACGGGGGGCCCTACGAGCAGTACTTC.

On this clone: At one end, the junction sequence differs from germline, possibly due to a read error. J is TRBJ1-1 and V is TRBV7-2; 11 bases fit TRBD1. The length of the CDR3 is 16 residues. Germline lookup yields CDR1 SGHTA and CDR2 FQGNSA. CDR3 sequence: CASSSFRDRGNAEAFF. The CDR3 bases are TGTGCCAGCAGCTCTTTTAGGGACAGGGGGAACGCTGAAGCTTTCTTT.

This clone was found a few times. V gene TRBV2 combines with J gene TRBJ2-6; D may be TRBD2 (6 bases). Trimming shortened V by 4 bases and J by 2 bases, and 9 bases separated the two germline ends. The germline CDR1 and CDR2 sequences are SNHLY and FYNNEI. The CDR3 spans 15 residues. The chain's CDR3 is CASSVGGTGANVLTF. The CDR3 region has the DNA TGTGCCAGCAGTGTCGGGGGAACTGGGGCCAACGTCCTGACTTTC.

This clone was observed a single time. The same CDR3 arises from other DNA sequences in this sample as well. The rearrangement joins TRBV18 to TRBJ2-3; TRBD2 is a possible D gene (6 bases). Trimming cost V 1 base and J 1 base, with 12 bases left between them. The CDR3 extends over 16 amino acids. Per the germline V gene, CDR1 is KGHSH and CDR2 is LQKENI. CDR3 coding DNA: TGTGCCAGCTCACCACTGAGGGGAGGAGGCACAGATACGCAGTATTTT. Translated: CASSPLRGGGTDTQYF.

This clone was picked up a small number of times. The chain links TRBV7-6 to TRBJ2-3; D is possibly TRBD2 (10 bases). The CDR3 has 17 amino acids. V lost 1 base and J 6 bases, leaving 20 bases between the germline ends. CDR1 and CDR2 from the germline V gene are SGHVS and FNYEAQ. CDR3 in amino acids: CASSLGLAGGQGDTQYF. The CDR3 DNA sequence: TGTGCCAGCAGCTTAGGACTAGCGGGCGGACAGGGGGATACGCAGTATTTT.

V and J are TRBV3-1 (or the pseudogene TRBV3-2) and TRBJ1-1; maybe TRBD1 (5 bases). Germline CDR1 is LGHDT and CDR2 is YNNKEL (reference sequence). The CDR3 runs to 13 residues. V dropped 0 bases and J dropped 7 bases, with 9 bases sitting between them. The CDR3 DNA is TGTGCCAGCAGCCAAGATGGGGGGATTGAAGCTTTCTTT. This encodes CASSQDGGIEAFF.

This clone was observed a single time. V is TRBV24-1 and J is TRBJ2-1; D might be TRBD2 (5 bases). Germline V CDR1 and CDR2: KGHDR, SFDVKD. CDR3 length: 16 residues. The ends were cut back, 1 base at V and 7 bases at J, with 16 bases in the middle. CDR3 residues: CATSDLADLPPNEQFF. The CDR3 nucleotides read TGTGCCACCAGTGATTTAGCGGACCTTCCTCCGAATGAGCAGTTCTTC.

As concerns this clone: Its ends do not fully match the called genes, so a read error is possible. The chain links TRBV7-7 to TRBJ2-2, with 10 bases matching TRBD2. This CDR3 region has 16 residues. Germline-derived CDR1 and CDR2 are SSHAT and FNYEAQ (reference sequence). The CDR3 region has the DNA TGTGCTAGCAGCTCCAGGACTAGCGGGAACACCGGGGAGCTGTTTTTT. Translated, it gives CASSSRTSGNTGELFF.

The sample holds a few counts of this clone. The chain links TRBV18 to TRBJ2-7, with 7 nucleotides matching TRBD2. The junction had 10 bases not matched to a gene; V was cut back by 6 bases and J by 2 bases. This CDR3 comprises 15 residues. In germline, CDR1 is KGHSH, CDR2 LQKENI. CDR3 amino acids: CASSPLAGATYEQYF. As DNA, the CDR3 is TGTGCCAGCTCCCCCTTGGCGGGAGCCACCTACGAGCAGTACTTC.

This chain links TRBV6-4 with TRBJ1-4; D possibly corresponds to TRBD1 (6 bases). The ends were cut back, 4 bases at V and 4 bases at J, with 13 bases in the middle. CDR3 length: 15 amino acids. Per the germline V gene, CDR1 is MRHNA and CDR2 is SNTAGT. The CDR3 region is CASSVDSSNNEKLFF. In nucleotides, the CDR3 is TGTGCCAGCAGTGTGGACAGCTCCAATAATGAAAAACTGTTTTTT.

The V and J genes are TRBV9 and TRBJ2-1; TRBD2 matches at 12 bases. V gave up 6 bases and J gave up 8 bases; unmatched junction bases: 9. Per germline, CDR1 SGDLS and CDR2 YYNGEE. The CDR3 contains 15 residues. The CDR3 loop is CASTLGLAGVDEQFF. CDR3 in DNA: TGTGCCAGCACCCTGGGACTAGCGGGTGTGGATGAGCAGTTCTTC. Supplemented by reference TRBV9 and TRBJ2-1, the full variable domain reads DSGVTQTPKHLITATGQRVTLRCSPRSGDLSVYWYQQSLDQGLQFLIQYYNGEERAKGNILERFSAQQFPDLHSELNLSSLELGDSALYFCASTLGLAGVDEQFFGPGTRLTVL.

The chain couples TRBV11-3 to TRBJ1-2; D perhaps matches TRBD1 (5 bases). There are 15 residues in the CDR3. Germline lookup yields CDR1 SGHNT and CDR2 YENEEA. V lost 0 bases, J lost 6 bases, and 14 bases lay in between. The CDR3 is CASSLDPSLGHGYTF. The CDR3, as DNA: TGTGCCAGCAGCTTAGACCCATCTCTGGGGCATGGCTACACCTTC.

The CDR3: CASSQDGGFYSPLHF. The CDR3 region has the DNA TGCGCCAGCAGCCAAGATGGAGGCTTCTATTCACCCCTCCACTTT. The chain recombines TRBV4-3 with TRBJ1-6; D remains ambiguous. Germline V gene lookup returns CDR1 LGHNA and CDR2 YSLEER. CDR3 length: 15 amino acids. With 0 bases removed from V and 8 bases from J, the gap between germline ends came to 11 bases.

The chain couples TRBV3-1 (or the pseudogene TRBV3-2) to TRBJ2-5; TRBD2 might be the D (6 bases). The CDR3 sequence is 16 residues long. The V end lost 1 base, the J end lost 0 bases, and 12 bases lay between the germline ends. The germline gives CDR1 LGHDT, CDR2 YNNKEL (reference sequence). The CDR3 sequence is CASSQVLAVYQETQYF. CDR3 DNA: TGTGCCAGCAGCCAAGTGTTAGCGGTTTACCAAGAGACCCAGTACTTC.

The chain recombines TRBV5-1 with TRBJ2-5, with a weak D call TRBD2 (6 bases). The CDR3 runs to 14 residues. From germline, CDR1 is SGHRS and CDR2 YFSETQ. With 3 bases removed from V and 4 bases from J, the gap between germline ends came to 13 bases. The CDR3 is CASSSGEVRETQYF. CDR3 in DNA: TGCGCCAGCAGCTCGGGGGAGGTGAGAGAGACCCAGTACTTC. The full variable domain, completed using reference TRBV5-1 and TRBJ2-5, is KAGVTQTPRYLIKTRGQQVTLSCSPISGHRSVSWYQQTPGQGLQFLFEYFSETQRNKGNFPGRFSGRQFSNSRSEMNVSTLELGDSALYLCASSSGEVRETQYFGPGTRLLVL.

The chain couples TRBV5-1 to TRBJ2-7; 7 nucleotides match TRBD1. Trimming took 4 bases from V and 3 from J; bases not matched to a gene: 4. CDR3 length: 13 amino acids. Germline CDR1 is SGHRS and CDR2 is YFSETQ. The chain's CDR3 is CASSTGQIYEQYF. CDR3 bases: TGCGCCAGCAGCACGGGACAGATCTACGAGCAGTACTTC.

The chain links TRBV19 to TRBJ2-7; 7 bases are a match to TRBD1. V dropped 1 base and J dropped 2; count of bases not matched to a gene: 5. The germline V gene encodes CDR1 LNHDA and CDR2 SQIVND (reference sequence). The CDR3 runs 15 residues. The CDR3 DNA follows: TGTGCCAGTAGTATAGTTTGGGACAGAGCCTACGAGCAGTACTTC. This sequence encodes CASSIVWDRAYEQYF.

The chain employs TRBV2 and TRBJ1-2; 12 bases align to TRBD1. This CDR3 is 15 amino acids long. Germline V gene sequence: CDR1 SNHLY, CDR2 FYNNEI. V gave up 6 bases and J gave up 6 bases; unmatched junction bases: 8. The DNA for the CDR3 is TGTGCCAGCAGGGATTCAGGGGACAGGGGGCATGGCTACACCTTC. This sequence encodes CASRDSGDRGHGYTF.

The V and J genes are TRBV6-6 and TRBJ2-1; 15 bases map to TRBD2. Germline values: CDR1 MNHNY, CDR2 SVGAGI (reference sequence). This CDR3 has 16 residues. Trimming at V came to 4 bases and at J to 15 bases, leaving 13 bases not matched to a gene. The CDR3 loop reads CASSSLSRTSGRDRFF. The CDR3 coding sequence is TGTGCCAGCAGTTCTCTATCCCGGACTAGCGGGAGGGATCGGTTCTTC.

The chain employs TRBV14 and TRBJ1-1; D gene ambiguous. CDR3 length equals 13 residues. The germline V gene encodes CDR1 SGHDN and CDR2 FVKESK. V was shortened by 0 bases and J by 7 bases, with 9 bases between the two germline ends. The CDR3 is CASSQDLRGEAFF. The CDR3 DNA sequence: TGTGCCAGCAGCCAAGATCTACGGGGTGAAGCTTTCTTT.